These 28 T cell receptor beta chains originate from one sample sequenced in a study of metastatic and nonmetastatic thyroid tumors (dated by TCRdb to about 2020). The library relied on PCR. Sequencing was performed on an Illumina HiSeq 4000. TCRdb applied fastp at Q25 and MiXCR to the public reads, then kept only in-frame beta chains. This sample holds about 14,000 clones; over 25% were observed only once. The top ten clonotypes cover approximately 24% of the sample. Before undergoing thyroid surgery, none of the patients had been given any kind of treatment. The specimen sequenced was tumor tissue. Every receptor here comes from a female donor with papillary thyroid cancer or a benign thyroid nodule (not recorded which). Some clones in this sample may be carry-over from other donors' samples.

This clone has at least ten counts. This chain links TRBV24-1 with TRBJ2-5; possible D gene TRBD1, 7 bases. V lost 2 bases and J lost 4, with 13 bases in between. The CDR3 length is 15 residues. Germline V gene sequence: CDR1 KGHDR, CDR2 SFDVKD. CDR3 coding DNA: TGTGCCACCAGTGATTCAGGACAGGAGGGAGAGACCCAGTACTTC. This encodes CATSDSGQEGETQYF.

As concerns this clone: A clone one base away is much larger, so this may be a read error. The chain recombines TRBV6-2 or TRBV6-3 with TRBJ2-1, with a possible D match to TRBD2 (6 bases). Germline CDR1 and CDR2: MNHEY and SVGEGT. The CDR3 spans 15 residues. Trimming stripped 2 bases from V and 6 bases from J, with 14 bases between. The CDR3 region is CASSYDGSMCNEQFF. Here the CDR3 DNA reads TGTGCCAGCAGTTACGACGGGAGTATGTGCAATGAGCAGTTCTTC.

This clone rates as medium-sized. The J gene is TRBJ2-3, the V gene TRBV29-1, with 8 bases identical to TRBD2. The germline V gene has CDR1 SQVTM and CDR2 ANQGSEA. The CDR3 runs 16 residues. With 3 bases clipped from V and 4 bases from J, the junction kept 12 bases outside the gene matches. This CDR3 reads CSVERGAGGRADTQYF. The CDR3 bases are TGCAGCGTTGAGCGTGGTGCGGGAGGTAGGGCAGATACGCAGTATTTT.

This clone is medium-sized. Other DNA sequences in the same sample also yield this CDR3. The chain uses TRBV29-1 and TRBJ2-1, with D uncertain. CDR1 is SQVTM and CDR2 is ANQGSEA in the germline V gene. The CDR3 totals 12 residues. V was trimmed by 5 bases and J by 4 bases, leaving 9 bases between them. The CDR3 sequence: CSVRRPYNEQFF. The CDR3 region has the DNA TGCAGCGTTCGACGTCCGTACAATGAGCAGTTCTTC.

This clone has more than one count but fewer than ten. The V call is TRBV2, the J call TRBJ2-3; 14 nucleotides agree with TRBD2. V shed 8 bases and J 1 base; nucleotides not matched to a gene: 8. Germline CDR1 reads SNHLY; CDR2 reads FYNNEI. The CDR3 sequence is 17 residues long. CDR3 loop: CASLRLAGGPGTDTQYF. The CDR3 bases are TGTGCCAGCCTTAGACTAGCGGGAGGGCCGGGCACAGATACGCAGTATTTT.

By share, this clone ranks as medium-sized (0.01 to 0.1%). Other DNA variants within this sample encode the same CDR3. The J gene is TRBJ2-7, the V gene TRBV19, with D possibly being TRBD2 (5 bases). The V gene lost 4 bases and the J gene lost 2 bases, with 15 bases spanning the gap. The CDR3 is 15 amino acids. Germline assignment: CDR1 LNHDA and CDR2 SQIVND (reference sequence). CDR3 nucleotide sequence: TGTGCCAGTAGTACGGCTAGCTATGGGACCTACGAGCAGTACTTC. It yields the protein CASSTASYGTYEQYF.

This clone qualifies as large. The chain combines TRBV29-1 with TRBJ2-7, with TRBD1 identical over 7 bases. The ends lost 6 bases at V and 5 bases at J; junction bases unmatched: 10. CDR1 and CDR2 (germline): SQVTM, ANQGSEA. There are 13 residues in the CDR3. Here the CDR3 DNA reads TGCAGCGTCCTAGGCGAAGGGGGCAACGAGCAGTACTTC. This gives the protein CSVLGEGGNEQYF.

In this sample, this clone turned up many times. J is TRBJ1-1 and V is TRBV4-1, with D perhaps matching TRBD1 (5 bases). CDR1 and CDR2 (germline): MGHRA, YSYEKL. Trimming left V 1 base short and J 0 bases short, with 12 bases between. This CDR3 has 16 residues. The CDR3 nucleotides read TGCGCCAGCAGCCAAGCGGGGGGGAGGTTGAACACTGAAGCTTTCTTT. Its protein is CASSQAGGRLNTEAFF.

In its sample, this clone was seen many times. The J gene is TRBJ1-4, the V gene TRBV5-6; D is possibly TRBD1 (6 bases). V dropped 4 bases and J dropped 8 bases, with 21 bases sitting between them. Germline CDR1 is SGHDT and CDR2 is YYEEEE. This CDR3 is built from 16 residues. CDR3: CASSRRISQGGEKLFF. In nucleotides, the CDR3 is TGTGCCAGCAGCCGAAGAATTTCACAGGGTGGCGAAAAACTGTTTTTT.

The chain has TRBV12-3 or TRBV12-4 and TRBJ2-7; 9 nucleotides line up with TRBD2. The V gene end was trimmed by 5 bases and the J gene end by 2 bases; junction bases not matched to a gene: 4. The CDR3 consists of 14 residues. CDR3 sequence (DNA): TGTGCCAGCAGTCGGACTAGCGAAACCTACGAGCAGTACTTC. Translated: CASSRTSETYEQYF.

The chain has TRBV15 and TRBJ2-3, with 9 nucleotides matching TRBD2. V dropped 0 bases and J dropped 5; count of bases not matched to a gene: 12. The CDR3 consists of 18 residues. Germline V gene data show CDR1 as LNHNV and CDR2 as YYDKDF (reference sequence). CDR3 nucleotide sequence: TGTGCCACCAGCAGAGATACATTGGCGGGAGGGCCCGAAGATACGCAGTATTTT. This gives the protein CATSRDTLAGGPEDTQYF.

To note about this clone: The junction shows a germline mismatch at one end, possibly a read error. This chain joins TRBV6-2 or TRBV6-3 and TRBJ2-4; 8 bases line up with TRBD2. CDR1 and CDR2 from the germline V gene are MNHEY and SVGEGT. The CDR3 consists of 16 residues. CDR3 region: CASSYVGAGGASDQYF. The CDR3, as DNA: TGTGCGAGCAGTTACGTAGGCGCGGGGGGAGCCTCCGATCAGTACTTC.

The rearrangement uses TRBV20-1 and TRBJ2-7, with D maybe TRBD1 (7 bases). The germline CDR1 and CDR2 sequences are DFQATT and SNEGSKA (reference sequence). V lost 4 bases to trimming and J lost 1 base, with 17 bases between them. The CDR3 runs to 15 residues. CDR3 amino acids: CSATVRRGPSYEQYF. CDR3 in DNA: TGCAGTGCTACAGTGAGGAGGGGGCCATCCTACGAGCAGTACTTC.

A few counts support this clone. A read error may account for a junction end that differs from germline. This sample includes further DNA sequences coding for the same CDR3. V and J are TRBV6-1 and TRBJ1-6; D might be TRBD1 (6 bases). The CDR3 contains 14 residues. The germline CDR1 and CDR2 sequences are MNHNS and SASEGT. In DNA, the CDR3 is TGTGCCAGCACCGTGACAGGCGGGACATCACCCCTTCACTTT. Its protein is CASTVTGGTSPLHF.

The V gene is TRBV27, the J gene TRBJ2-3; 12 nucleotides line up with TRBD2. Looked up from germline, CDR1 is MNHEY and CDR2 is SMNVEV (reference sequence). V was clipped by 8 bases and J by 1 base; unmatched bases: 4. The CDR3 extends over 15 amino acids. The CDR3 sequence: CASGASGRGTDTQYF. CDR3 DNA sequence: TGTGCCAGCGGGGCTAGCGGGAGGGGCACAGATACGCAGTATTTT.

This clone showed up many times. This chain connects TRBV2 to TRBJ2-7; D not certain. Trimming cost V 7 bases and J 5 bases, with 6 bases left between them. CDR3 size: 10 residues. Germline CDR1 and CDR2: SNHLY and FYNNEI. DNA of the CDR3: TGTGCCAGCATGGGGAACGAGCAGTACTTC. Amino acids: CASMGNEQYF.

The V gene is TRBV7-9, the J gene TRBJ1-1; no reliable D call. CDR3 length equals 13 residues. V lost 1 base and J 5 bases, leaving 8 bases between the germline ends. Per the germline V gene, CDR1 is SEHNR and CDR2 is FQNEAQ (reference sequence). The DNA of the CDR3 is TGTGCCAGCAGCTTAGGGGGTGGAACTGAAGCTTTCTTT. Translated, it gives CASSLGGGTEAFF.

The rearrangement links TRBV7-9 to TRBJ2-7; D perhaps matches TRBD1 (6 bases). V was pared by 7 bases and J by 6 bases, with 19 bases between. The length of the CDR3 is 14 residues. Germline V CDR1 and CDR2: SEHNR, FQNEAQ (reference sequence). CDR3: CASMVAGDALEQYF. CDR3 nucleotides: TGTGCCAGCATGGTGGCAGGGGACGCCCTCGAGCAGTACTTC.

This clone showed up many times. Other DNA sequences of this sample code for an identical CDR3. The V call is TRBV20-1, the J call TRBJ2-1; 10 bases fit TRBD2. Germline values: CDR1 DFQATT, CDR2 SNEGSKA (reference sequence). This CDR3 has 14 residues. V shed 5 bases, J shed 7 bases, and the junction held 8 bases outside the gene matches. The CDR3 region has the DNA TGCAGTGCTTCCGGGACTAGCGATATGAATGAGCAGTTCTTC. Translated, it gives CSASGTSDMNEQFF.

Only a few counts were recorded for this clone. In this CDR3 the conserved last residue, phenylalanine or tryptophan, is missing, so a read error is likely. The chain employs TRBV28 and TRBJ2-3; D may be TRBD2 (6 bases). Looked up from germline, CDR1 is MDHEN and CDR2 is SYDVKM. CDR3 length: 13 residues. Between the trimmed V and J ends, which lost 2 bases and 6 bases, there was a span of 9 bases. This CDR3 is CASSLDGSDTQYS. The CDR3 DNA follows: TGTGCCAGCAGTTTAGACGGGAGTGATACGCAGTATTCT.

The table lists this clone with many counts. This sequence joins TRBV19 and TRBJ2-1; D might be TRBD2 (5 bases). CDR1 is LNHDA and CDR2 is SQIVND in the germline V gene (reference sequence). This CDR3 has 14 amino acids. Trimming cost V 3 bases and J 4 bases, with 10 bases left between them. DNA of the CDR3: TGTGCCAGTAGTATTTCGGACTCTTACAATGAGCAGTTCTTC. It specifies CASSISDSYNEQFF.

This clone is medium-sized (0.01 to 0.1%) within its sample. J is TRBJ1-5 and V is TRBV20-1; D not certain. This CDR3 is 14 amino acids long. V was cut by 6 bases and J by 4 bases, with 16 bases left in between. Germline V lookup: CDR1 DFQATT, CDR2 SNEGSKA (reference sequence). CDR3 in amino acids: CSAGSLEMNQPQHF. The CDR3 coding sequence is TGCAGTGCCGGGAGTCTCGAAATGAATCAGCCCCAGCATTTT.

This clone qualifies as medium-sized. The V gene is TRBV11-2, the J gene TRBJ2-7, with D perhaps matching TRBD1 or TRBD2 (5 bases each). This CDR3 comprises 15 residues. The V end was cut by 3 bases, the J end by 0 bases, with 12 bases between. Germline values: CDR1 SGHAT, CDR2 FQNNGV. The CDR3 spells CASSFRLGVSYEQYF. The DNA for the CDR3 is TGTGCCAGCAGCTTCAGACTGGGGGTCTCCTACGAGCAGTACTTC. The entire variable domain, with the rest obtained from reference TRBV11-2 and TRBJ2-7, is as follows: EAGVAQSPRYKIIEKRQSVAFWCNPISGHATLYWYQQILGQGPKLLIQFQNNGVVDDSQLPKDRFSAERLKGVDSTLKIQPAKLEDSAVYLCASSFRLGVSYEQYFGPGTRLTVT.

This clone has only a few counts. Possible read error: a much larger clone is one base away. The rearrangement joins TRBV28 to TRBJ2-3, with 7 nucleotides matching TRBD1. There are 18 residues in the CDR3. V trimming: 5 bases; J trimming: 4 bases; junction bases outside the gene matches: 18. The germline V gene has CDR1 MDHEN and CDR2 SYDVKM. Here the CDR3 DNA reads TGTGCCAGCAGTCCTAGACAGGGCCCCACCCAGGGCTCAGATACGCAGTATTTT. Amino acids: CASSPRQGPTQGSDTQYF.

This clone has at least ten counts. The J gene is TRBJ1-1, the V gene TRBV7-3; D is perhaps TRBD1 (6 bases). Trimming pared 5 bases from V and 4 bases from J, leaving 11 bases between. Germline lookup yields CDR1 SGHTA and CDR2 FQGTGA. CDR3 size: 13 residues. This CDR3 reads CASSPGTTTEAFF. CDR3 DNA sequence: TGTGCCAGCAGCCCCGGGACAACCACTGAAGCTTTCTTT.

This clone has only one observation. V gene TRBV4-1 combines with J gene TRBJ2-3, with D unresolved. CDR1 is MGHRA and CDR2 is YSYEKL in the germline V gene. CDR3 length: 15 residues. The V end lost 0 bases, the J end lost 2 bases, and 9 bases lay between the germline ends. The DNA for the CDR3 is TGCGCCAGCAGCCAAGATCGGGCCTTCACAGATACGCAGTATTTT. Its protein is CASSQDRAFTDTQYF.

The chain links TRBV5-6 to TRBJ1-2, with D possibly TRBD1 on 5 matching bases. The length of the CDR3 is 17 residues. V dropped 3 bases and J dropped 6 bases, with 24 bases sitting between them. The germline V gene has CDR1 SGHDT and CDR2 YYEEEE. The CDR3 loop is CASSSTWRVGTRDGYTF. In nucleotides, the CDR3 is TGTGCCAGCAGCTCGACTTGGCGGGTAGGCACCAGGGATGGCTACACCTTC. The whole variable domain, remainder taken from reference TRBV5-6 and TRBJ1-2, is DAGVTQSPTHLIKTRGQQVTLRCSPKSGHDTVSWYQQALGQGPQFIFQYYEEEERQRGNFPDRFSGHQFPNYSSELNVNALLLGDSALYLCASSSTWRVGTRDGYTFGSGTRLTVV.

This sequence joins TRBV12-3 or TRBV12-4 and TRBJ2-3, with 11 bases identical to TRBD1. Losses at the gene ends were 5 bases for V and 1 base for J; bases not matched to a gene: 5. The length of the CDR3 is 16 residues. DNA for the CDR3: TGTGCCAGCAGTCTCCCGGGACAGGGGGGCACAGATACGCAGTATTTT. It is translated as CASSLPGQGGTDTQYF.